The 13 T cell receptor beta chains listed next were all sequenced from one sample in a study of blood T cell repertoires in COVID-19. The method was immunoSEQ multiplex PCR; TCRdb's version includes in-frame clones alone and lacks a portion of them. The sample lists roughly 110,000 clones, about 91% occurring once. Sequences were obtained from peripheral blood. The receptors shown here come from a man aged 50-60 years with active or convalescent COVID-19.

The genes are TRBV4-3 and TRBJ2-2; TRBD2 might be the D (6 bases). The ends were cut back, 0 bases at V and 8 bases at J, with 16 bases in the middle. The CDR3 length is 16 residues. Germline assignment: CDR1 LGHNA and CDR2 YSLEER. CDR3 DNA sequence: TGCGCCAGCAGCCAAGAGGCGCTAGCGCTAGCGGGGGAGCTGTTTTTT. Translated: CASSQEALALAGELFF.

This rearrangement joins TRBV30 to TRBJ1-2, with a tentative D call TRBD1 (6 bases). V shed 0 bases and J shed 2 bases, with 19 bases lying between them. The CDR3 sequence is 17 residues long. Germline values: CDR1 GTSNPN, CDR2 SVGIG (reference sequence). CDR3: CAWSVRQLGQLNYGYTF. As DNA, the CDR3 is TGTGCCTGGAGTGTACGGCAGTTGGGACAATTAAACTATGGCTACACCTTC. The complete variable domain, with remaining parts taken from reference TRBV30 and TRBJ1-2, reads SQTIHQWPATLVQPVGSPLSLECTVEGTSNPNLYWYRQAAGRGLQLLFYSVGIGQISSEVPQNLSASRPQDRQFILSSKKLLLSDSGFYLCAWSVRQLGQLNYGYTFGSGTRLTVV.

The CDR3 DNA reads as TGTGCCAGCAGCCCTCCGATGGGACTAGCCTACGAGCAGTACTTC. Translated, it gives CASSPPMGLAYEQYF. This rearrangement joins TRBV13 to TRBJ2-7; TRBD2 matches at 8 bases. This CDR3 spans 15 amino acids. Germline V gene data show CDR1 as PRHDT and CDR2 as FYEKMQ (reference sequence). V lost 5 bases, J lost 2 bases, and 8 bases stayed unmatched.

The genes are TRBV19 and TRBJ2-3; 8 positions match TRBD2. The V segment lost 3 bases and the J segment 4 bases; nucleotides outside the gene matches: 3. Per germline, CDR1 LNHDA and CDR2 SQIVND (reference sequence). The CDR3 is made up of 14 amino acids. The DNA for the CDR3 is TGTGCCAGTAGTATTGCGGGAGGCCCAGATACGCAGTATTTT. This gives the protein CASSIAGGPDTQYF.

The chain uses TRBV29-1 and TRBJ1-2; 9 nucleotides align to TRBD1. V shed 6 bases, J shed 4 bases, and the junction held 12 bases outside the gene matches. This CDR3 region has 15 residues. CDR1 and CDR2 from the germline V gene are SQVTM and ANQGSEA. The CDR3 DNA follows: TGCAGCGTGGCCGGGACAGGGATCCAGAGCTATGGCTACACCTTC. This gives the protein CSVAGTGIQSYGYTF.

V and J are TRBV3-1 (or the pseudogene TRBV3-2) and TRBJ1-4, with 8 bases fitting TRBD1. Germline V CDR1 and CDR2: LGHDT, YNNKEL (reference sequence). There are 18 residues in the CDR3. Unmatched junction bases numbered 10, after V lost 4 bases and J lost 0 bases. CDR3 in amino acids: CASSLYRDRKATNEKLFF. The DNA for the CDR3 is TGTGCCAGCAGCCTATACCGGGACAGGAAAGCAACTAATGAAAAACTGTTTTTT.

This sequence joins TRBV2 and TRBJ2-3; a weak D match, TRBD2 (5 bases). Looked up from germline, CDR1 is SNHLY and CDR2 is FYNNEI. This CDR3 is 16 amino acids long. Trimming pared 7 bases from V and 1 base from J, leaving 18 bases between. Written as DNA, the CDR3 is TGTGCCAGCATCTGGGTCCCGGGGTCGGGCACAGATACGCAGTATTTT. Protein sequence: CASIWVPGSGTDTQYF.

The gene calls are TRBV9 and TRBJ1-4; D not resolved. Germline values: CDR1 SGDLS, CDR2 YYNGEE. This CDR3 is built from 14 residues. V shed 4 bases and J shed 8 bases, with 15 bases lying between them. In DNA, the CDR3 is TGTGCCAGCAGCCCCCAACTTTCGGAGGAAAAACTGTTTTTT. Protein: CASSPQLSEEKLFF.

The V call is TRBV3-1 (or the pseudogene TRBV3-2), the J call TRBJ2-5, with TRBD1 identical over 9 bases. Trimming removed 4 bases from V and 5 bases from J; junction bases left unmatched: 11. Per the germline V gene, CDR1 is LGHDT and CDR2 is YNNKEL (reference sequence). The CDR3 covers 16 residues. The CDR3 region is CASSPIPDRGRETQYF. CDR3 sequence (DNA): TGTGCCAGCAGCCCGATACCGGACAGGGGTCGGGAGACCCAGTACTTC.

V and J are TRBV6-2 or TRBV6-3 and TRBJ2-1; 7 nucleotides align to TRBD2. Per germline, CDR1 MNHEY and CDR2 SVGEGT. The CDR3 spans 16 residues. Trimming at V came to 0 bases and at J to 4 bases, leaving 6 bases not matched to a gene. CDR3 in amino acids: CASSYSTERGYNEQFF. CDR3 nucleotide sequence: TGTGCCAGCAGTTACTCGACAGAGCGGGGATACAATGAGCAGTTCTTC.

This clone came up once. The chain joins TRBV3-1 (or the pseudogene TRBV3-2) to TRBJ2-5, with unresolved D. V shed 0 bases and J shed 7 bases, with 6 bases lying between them. The CDR3 sequence is 12 residues long. Germline V gene sequence: CDR1 LGHDT, CDR2 YNNKEL (reference sequence). The CDR3 protein is CASSQDMRTQYF. In DNA form, the CDR3 reads TGTGCCAGCAGCCAAGACATGAGGACCCAGTACTTC.

This chain connects TRBV15 to TRBJ1-1; a possible D gene is TRBD1 (6 bases). The length of the CDR3 is 13 residues. Germline V CDR1 and CDR2: LNHNV, YYDKDF (reference sequence). Trimming took 3 bases from V and 6 from J, leaving 11 bases between them. In nucleotides, the CDR3 is TGTGCCACCAGCAGGCCGGACAGACCTGAAGCTTTCTTT. This gives the protein CATSRPDRPEAFF.

The DNA for the CDR3 is TGTGCCAGCAGCCGGGAGGGGAGTTACTACGAGCAGTACTTC. This sequence encodes CASSREGSYYEQYF. The chain links TRBV3-1 (or the pseudogene TRBV3-2) to TRBJ2-7; 7 nucleotides align to TRBD2. Germline V lookup: CDR1 LGHDT, CDR2 YNNKEL (reference sequence). J was trimmed by 3 bases and V by 4 bases; bases with no gene match: 6. This CDR3 spans 14 amino acids.